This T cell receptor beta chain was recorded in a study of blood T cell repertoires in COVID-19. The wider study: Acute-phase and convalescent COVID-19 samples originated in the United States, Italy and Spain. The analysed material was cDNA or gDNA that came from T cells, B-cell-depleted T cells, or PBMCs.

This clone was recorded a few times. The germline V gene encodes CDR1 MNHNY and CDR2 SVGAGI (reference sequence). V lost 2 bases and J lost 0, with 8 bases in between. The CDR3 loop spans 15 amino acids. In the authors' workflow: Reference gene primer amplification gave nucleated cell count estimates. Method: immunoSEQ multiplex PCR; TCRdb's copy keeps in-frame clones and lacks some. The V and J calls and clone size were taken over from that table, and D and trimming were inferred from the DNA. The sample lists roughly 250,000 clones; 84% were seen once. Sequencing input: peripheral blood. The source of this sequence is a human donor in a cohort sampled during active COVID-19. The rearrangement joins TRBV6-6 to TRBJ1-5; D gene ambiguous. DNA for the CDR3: TGTGCCAGCAGTTACAATCCCTATAGCAATCAGCCCCAGCATTTT. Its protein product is CASSYNPYSNQPQHF.